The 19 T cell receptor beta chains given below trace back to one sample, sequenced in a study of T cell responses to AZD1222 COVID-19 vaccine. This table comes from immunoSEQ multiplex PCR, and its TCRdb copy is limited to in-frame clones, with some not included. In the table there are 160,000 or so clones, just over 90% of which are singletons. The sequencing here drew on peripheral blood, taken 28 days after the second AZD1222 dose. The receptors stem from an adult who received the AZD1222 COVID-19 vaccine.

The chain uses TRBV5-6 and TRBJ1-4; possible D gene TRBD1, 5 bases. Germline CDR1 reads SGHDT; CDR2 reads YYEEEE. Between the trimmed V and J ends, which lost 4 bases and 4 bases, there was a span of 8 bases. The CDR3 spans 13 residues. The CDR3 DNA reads TGTGCCAGCAGCACGGGACTTAATGAAAAACTGTTTTTT. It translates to CASSTGLNEKLFF.

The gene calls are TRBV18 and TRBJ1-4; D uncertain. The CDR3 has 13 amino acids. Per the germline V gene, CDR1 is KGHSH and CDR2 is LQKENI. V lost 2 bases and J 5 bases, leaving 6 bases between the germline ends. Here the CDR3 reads CASSPDENEKLFF. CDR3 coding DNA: TGTGCCAGCTCACCAGACGAGAATGAAAAACTGTTTTTT.

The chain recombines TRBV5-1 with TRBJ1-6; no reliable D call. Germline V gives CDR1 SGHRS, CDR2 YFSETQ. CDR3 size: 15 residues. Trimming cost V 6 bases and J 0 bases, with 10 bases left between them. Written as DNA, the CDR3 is TGCGCCAGCACTAAGGCAAGCTCCTATAATTCACCCCTCCACTTT. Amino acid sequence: CASTKASSYNSPLHF.

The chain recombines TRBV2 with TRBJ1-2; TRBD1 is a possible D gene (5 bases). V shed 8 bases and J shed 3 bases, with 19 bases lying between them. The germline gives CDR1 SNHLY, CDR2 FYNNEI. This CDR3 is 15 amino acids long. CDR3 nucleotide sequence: TGTGCCAGCCCCATGGGGCGGCCAAAGTACTATGGCTACACCTTC. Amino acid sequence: CASPMGRPKYYGYTF.

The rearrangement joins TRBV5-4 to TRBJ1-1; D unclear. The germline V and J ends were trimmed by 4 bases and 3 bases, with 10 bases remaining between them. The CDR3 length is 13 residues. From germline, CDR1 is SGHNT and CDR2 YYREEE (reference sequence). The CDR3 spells CASSVDGYTEAFF. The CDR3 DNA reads TGTGCCAGCAGCGTAGACGGCTACACTGAAGCTTTCTTT.

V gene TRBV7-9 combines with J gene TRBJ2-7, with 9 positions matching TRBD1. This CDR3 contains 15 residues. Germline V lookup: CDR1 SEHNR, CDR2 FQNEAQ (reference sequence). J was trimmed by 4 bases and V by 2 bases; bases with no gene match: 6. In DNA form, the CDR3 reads TGTGCCAGCAGCTTAAAAATCGGGACAGGGTACGAGCAGTACTTC. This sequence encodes CASSLKIGTGYEQYF.

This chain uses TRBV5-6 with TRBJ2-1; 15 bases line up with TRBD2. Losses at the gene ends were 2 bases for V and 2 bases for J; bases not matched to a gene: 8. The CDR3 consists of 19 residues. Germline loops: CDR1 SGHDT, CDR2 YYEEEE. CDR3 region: CASSFPGTSGGSTYNEQFF. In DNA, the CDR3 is TGTGCCAGCAGCTTTCCCGGGACTAGCGGGGGGAGCACCTACAATGAGCAGTTCTTC. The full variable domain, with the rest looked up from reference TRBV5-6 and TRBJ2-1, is DAGVTQSPTHLIKTRGQQVTLRCSPKSGHDTVSWYQQALGQGPQFIFQYYEEEERQRGNFPDRFSGHQFPNYSSELNVNALLLGDSALYLCASSFPGTSGGSTYNEQFFGPGTRLTVL.

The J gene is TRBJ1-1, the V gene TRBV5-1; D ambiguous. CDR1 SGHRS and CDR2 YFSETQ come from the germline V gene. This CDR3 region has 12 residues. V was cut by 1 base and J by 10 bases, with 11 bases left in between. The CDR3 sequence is CASSLNGKGAFF. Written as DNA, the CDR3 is TGCGCCAGCAGCTTGAATGGTAAAGGAGCTTTCTTT.

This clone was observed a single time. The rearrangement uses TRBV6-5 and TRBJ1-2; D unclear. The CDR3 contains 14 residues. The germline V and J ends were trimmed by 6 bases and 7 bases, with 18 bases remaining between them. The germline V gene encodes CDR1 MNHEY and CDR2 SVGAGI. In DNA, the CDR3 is TGTGCCAGCAGCCGTCCGAGCACCTTAGGTGGCTACACCTTC. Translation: CASSRPSTLGGYTF.

The CDR3: CASRNSGDSYEQYF. The CDR3 nucleotides are TGTGCCAGCAGGAATAGCGGGGACTCCTACGAGCAGTACTTC. This chain links TRBV6-5 with TRBJ2-7; 8 bases line up with TRBD2. This CDR3 is 14 amino acids long. Germline CDR1 reads MNHEY; CDR2 reads SVGAGI. Unmatched junction bases numbered 4, after V lost 6 bases and J lost 0 bases.

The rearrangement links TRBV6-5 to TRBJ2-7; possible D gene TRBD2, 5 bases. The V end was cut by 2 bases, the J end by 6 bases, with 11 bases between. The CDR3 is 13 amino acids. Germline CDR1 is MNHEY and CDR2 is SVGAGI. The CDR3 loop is CASSYTSRGEQYF. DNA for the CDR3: TGTGCCAGCAGTTACACGAGCCGGGGCGAGCAGTACTTC.

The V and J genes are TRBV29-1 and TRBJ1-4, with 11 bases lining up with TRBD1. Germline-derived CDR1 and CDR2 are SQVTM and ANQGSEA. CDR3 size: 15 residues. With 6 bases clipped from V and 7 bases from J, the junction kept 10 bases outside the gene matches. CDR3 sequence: CSVRRTGGIGEKLFF. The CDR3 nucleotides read TGCAGCGTCCGGCGGACAGGGGGCATTGGTGAAAAACTGTTTTTT.

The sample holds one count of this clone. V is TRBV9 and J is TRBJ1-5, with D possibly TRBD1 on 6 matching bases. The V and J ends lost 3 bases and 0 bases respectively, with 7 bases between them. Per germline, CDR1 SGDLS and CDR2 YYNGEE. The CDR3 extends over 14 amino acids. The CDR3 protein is CASSADSSNQPQHF. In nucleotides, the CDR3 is TGTGCCAGCAGCGCGGACAGTAGCAATCAGCCCCAGCATTTT.

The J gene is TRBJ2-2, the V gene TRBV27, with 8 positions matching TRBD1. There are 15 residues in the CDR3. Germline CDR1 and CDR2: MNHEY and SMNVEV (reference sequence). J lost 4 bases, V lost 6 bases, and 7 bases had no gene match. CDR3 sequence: CASSRTGISTGELFF. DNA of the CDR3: TGTGCCAGCAGCCGGACAGGGATCTCCACCGGGGAGCTGTTTTTT.

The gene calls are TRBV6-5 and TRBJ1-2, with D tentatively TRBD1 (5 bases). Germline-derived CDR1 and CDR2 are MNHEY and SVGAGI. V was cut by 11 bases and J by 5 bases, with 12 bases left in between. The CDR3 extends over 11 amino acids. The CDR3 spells CAVGDFYGYTF. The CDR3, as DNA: TGTGCCGTTGGGGACTTTTATGGCTACACCTTC.

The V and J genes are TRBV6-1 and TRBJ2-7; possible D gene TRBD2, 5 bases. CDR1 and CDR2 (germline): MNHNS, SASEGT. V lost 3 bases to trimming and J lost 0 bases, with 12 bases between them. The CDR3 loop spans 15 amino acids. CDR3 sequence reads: CASSEEVSPSYEQYF. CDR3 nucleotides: TGTGCCAGCAGTGAGGAGGTCAGTCCCTCCTACGAGCAGTACTTC.

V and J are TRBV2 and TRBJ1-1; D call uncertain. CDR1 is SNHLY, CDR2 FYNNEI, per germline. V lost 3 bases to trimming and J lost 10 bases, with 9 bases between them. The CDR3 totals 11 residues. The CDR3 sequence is CASSDQILAFF. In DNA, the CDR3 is TGTGCCAGCAGTGATCAGATCTTAGCTTTCTTT.

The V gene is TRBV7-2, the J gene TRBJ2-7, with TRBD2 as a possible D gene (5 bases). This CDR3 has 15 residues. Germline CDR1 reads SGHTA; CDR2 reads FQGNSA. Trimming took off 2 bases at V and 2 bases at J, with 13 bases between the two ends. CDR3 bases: TGTGCCAGCAGCTTAAATTGGAGGTGGACCTACGAGCAGTACTTC. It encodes CASSLNWRWTYEQYF.

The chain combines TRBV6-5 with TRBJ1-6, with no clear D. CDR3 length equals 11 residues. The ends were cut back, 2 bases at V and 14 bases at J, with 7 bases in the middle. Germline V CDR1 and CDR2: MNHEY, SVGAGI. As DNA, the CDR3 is TGTGCCAGCAGTTACGGGTCATCCCTCCACTTT. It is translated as CASSYGSSLHF.